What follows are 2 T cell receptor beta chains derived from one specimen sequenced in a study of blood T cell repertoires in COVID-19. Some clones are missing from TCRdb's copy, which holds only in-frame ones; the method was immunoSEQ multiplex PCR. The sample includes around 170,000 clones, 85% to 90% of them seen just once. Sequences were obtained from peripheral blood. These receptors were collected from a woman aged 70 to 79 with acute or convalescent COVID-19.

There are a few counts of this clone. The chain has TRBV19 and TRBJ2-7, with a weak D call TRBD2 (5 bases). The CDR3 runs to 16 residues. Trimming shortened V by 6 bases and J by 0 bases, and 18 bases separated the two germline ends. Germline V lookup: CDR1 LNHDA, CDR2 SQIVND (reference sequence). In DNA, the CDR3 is TGTGCCAGTAGCGGGGTTGGGTTGATTGGCTCCTACGAGCAGTACTTC. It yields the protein CASSGVGLIGSYEQYF.

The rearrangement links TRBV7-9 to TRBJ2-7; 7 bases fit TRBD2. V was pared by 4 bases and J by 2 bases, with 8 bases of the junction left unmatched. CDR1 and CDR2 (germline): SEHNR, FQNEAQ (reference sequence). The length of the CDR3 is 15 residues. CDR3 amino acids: CASSSSNLAAYEQYF. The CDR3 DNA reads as TGTGCCAGCAGCTCTTCCAACCTAGCGGCCTACGAGCAGTACTTC.